This T cell receptor (beta chain) was recovered during a study of blood T cell repertoires in COVID-19. The overall study: From the United States, Italy and Spain came samples of acute and convalescent COVID-19. From T cells, B-cell-depleted T cells, or PBMCs came the material, which was cDNA or gDNA.

The length of the CDR3 is 14 residues. Trimming at V came to 2 bases and at J to 10 bases, leaving 2 bases not matched to a gene. In germline, CDR1 is MNHEY, CDR2 SMNVEV (reference sequence). As handled by the study authors: By means of reference gene primer amplification, nucleated cell counts were estimated. The method was immunoSEQ multiplex PCR; TCRdb's version includes in-frame clones alone and lacks a portion of them. V and J calls and clone size are copied from that table; D and trimming were computed from the DNA. The profile shows about 60,000 clones, roughly four fifths of them singletons. This clone was counted only a few times.

Specimen: peripheral blood. The chain joins TRBV27 to TRBJ1-6; 10 nucleotides agree with TRBD1. The sequence came from a human donor in a cohort sampled during active COVID-19. CDR3 DNA sequence: TGTGCCAGCAGTTTAGGGACAGGGGTGTCACCCCTCCACTTT. Amino acid sequence: CASSLGTGVSPLHF.